This TCR beta chain was identified during a study of T cell responses to AZD1222 COVID-19 vaccine. Data came from immunoSEQ multiplex PCR; TCRdb stores just in-frame clones and leaves some out. The table includes 150,000 to 200,000 clones, almost 95% detected once. Germline V lookup: CDR1 GTSNPN, CDR2 SVGIG (reference sequence). The CDR3 runs 15 residues. V was pared by 1 base and J by 4 bases, with 13 bases between. The source of this sequence is an adult in good health. The V gene is TRBV30, the J gene TRBJ2-2; no definite D call. The specimen comprised peripheral blood, sampled on day 0 of AZD1222 vaccination. CDR3 sequence (DNA): TGTGCCTGGAGTGCACCGACACCGTCCACCGGGGAGCTGTTTTTT. Protein product: CAWSAPTPSTGELFF.